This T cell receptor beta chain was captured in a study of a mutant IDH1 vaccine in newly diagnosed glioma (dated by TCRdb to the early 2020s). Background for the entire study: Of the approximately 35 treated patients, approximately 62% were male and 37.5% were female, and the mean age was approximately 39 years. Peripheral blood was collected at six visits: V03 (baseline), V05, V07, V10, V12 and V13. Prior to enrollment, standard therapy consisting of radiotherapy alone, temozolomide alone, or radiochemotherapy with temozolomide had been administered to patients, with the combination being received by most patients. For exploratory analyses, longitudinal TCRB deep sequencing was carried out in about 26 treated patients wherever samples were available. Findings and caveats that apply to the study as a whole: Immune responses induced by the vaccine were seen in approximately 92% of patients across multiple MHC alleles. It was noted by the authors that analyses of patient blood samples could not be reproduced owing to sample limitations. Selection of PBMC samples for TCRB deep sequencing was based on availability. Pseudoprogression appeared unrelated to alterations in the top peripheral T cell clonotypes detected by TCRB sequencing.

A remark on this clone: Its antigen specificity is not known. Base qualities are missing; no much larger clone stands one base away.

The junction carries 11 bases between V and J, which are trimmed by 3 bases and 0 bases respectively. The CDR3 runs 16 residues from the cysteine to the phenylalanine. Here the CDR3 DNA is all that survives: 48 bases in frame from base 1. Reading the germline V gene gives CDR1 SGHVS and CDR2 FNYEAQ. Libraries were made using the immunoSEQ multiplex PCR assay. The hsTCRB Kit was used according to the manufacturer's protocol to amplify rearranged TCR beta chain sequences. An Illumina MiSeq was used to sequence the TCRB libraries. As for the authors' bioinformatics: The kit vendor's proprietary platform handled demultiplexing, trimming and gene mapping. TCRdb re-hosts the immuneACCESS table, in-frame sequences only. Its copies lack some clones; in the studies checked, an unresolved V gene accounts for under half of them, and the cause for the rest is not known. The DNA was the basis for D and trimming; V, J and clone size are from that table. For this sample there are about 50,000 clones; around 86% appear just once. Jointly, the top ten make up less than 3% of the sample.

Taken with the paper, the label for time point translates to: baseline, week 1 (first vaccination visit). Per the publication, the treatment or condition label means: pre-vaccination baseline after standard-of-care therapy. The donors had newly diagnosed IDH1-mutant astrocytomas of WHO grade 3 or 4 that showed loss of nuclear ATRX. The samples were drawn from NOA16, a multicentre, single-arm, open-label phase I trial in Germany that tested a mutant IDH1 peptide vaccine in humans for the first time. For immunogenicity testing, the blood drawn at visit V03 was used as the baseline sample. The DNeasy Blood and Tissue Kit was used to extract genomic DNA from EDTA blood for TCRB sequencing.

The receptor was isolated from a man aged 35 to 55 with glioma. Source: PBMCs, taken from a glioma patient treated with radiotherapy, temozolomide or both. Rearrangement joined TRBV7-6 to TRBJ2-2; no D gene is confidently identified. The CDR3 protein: CASSFTAISNTGELFF. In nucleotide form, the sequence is TGTGCCAGCAGCTTTACGGCGATTTCGAACACCGGGGAGCTGTTTTTT.